This T cell receptor beta chain came from a study of shared clonotypes between healthy human individuals. About the research overall: There were three CD4 naive, three CD4 memory, two CD8 naive and one CD8 memory plates per donor.

CDR3 length: 14 amino acids. The germline V gene has CDR1 SGDLS and CDR2 YYNGEE. Trimming pared 1 base from V and 6 bases from J, leaving 14 bases between. This table comes from immunoSEQ multiplex PCR, and its TCRdb copy is limited to in-frame clones, with some not included. The sample lists about 2.1 million clones; just over 90% were seen once. CD45RO-negative, CCR7-selected cells formed the naive CD8 fraction, which excluded terminally differentiated effector memory CD45RA+ cells. The chain combines TRBV9 with TRBJ2-7; TRBD1 or TRBD2 may be the D gene (5 bases each). The origin of this receptor is a man aged 18 to 30 in good health. Some clones in this sample may be carry-over from other donors' samples. Sample: naive CD8+ T cells from PBMCs. The CDR3 region is CASSVNGAGREQYF. In DNA, the CDR3 is TGTGCCAGCAGCGTAAATGGGGCGGGCCGCGAGCAGTACTTC.